This passage covers 6 T cell receptor beta chains from one sample sequenced in a study of neurological immune-mediated disorders. A single record per CDR3 protein comes from TCRdb applying MiXCR to the 5' RACE reads. This repertoire shows over 11,000 distinct CDR3 sequences, 10% found once; its top ten account for more than 20%. Sequencing was done on a sample of PBMCs. Receptors originate from a woman in her thirties or forties in good health.

This clonotype appeared many times. The chain is built from TRBV6-1 and TRBJ2-7; D is possibly TRBD1 (6 bases). V lost 7 bases to trimming and J lost 6 bases, with 16 bases between them. Germline V gene lookup returns CDR1 MNHNS and CDR2 SASEGT. CDR3 size: 13 residues. The CDR3 sequence is CASTMTGRGEQYF. DNA of the CDR3: TGTGCCAGCACCATGACAGGCAGGGGCGAGCAGTACTTC.

This clonotype was counted many times. The rearrangement uses TRBV7-8 and TRBJ2-2, with 8 bases aligning to TRBD2. The junction had 13 bases not matched to a gene; V was cut back by 2 bases and J by 5 bases. Germline V lookup: CDR1 SGHVS, CDR2 FQNEAQ. This CDR3 has 18 amino acids. The CDR3 spells CASSLMTLGGASTGELFF. Here the CDR3 DNA reads TGTGCCAGCAGCTTAATGACGCTCGGGGGGGCCAGTACCGGGGAGCTGTTTTTT.

This clonotype was recorded at least ten times. This chain joins TRBV20-1 and TRBJ2-1, with 7 bases aligning to TRBD2. The CDR3 consists of 14 residues. Germline V gene data show CDR1 as DFQATT and CDR2 as SNEGSKA (reference sequence). Trimming at V came to 5 bases and at J to 0 bases, leaving 4 bases not matched to a gene. The CDR3 reads CSAPSGVSYNEQFF. CDR3 in DNA: TGCAGTGCTCCCAGCGGGGTCTCCTACAATGAGCAGTTCTTC.

CDR3 region: CASSGLAGGPLYEQYF. CDR3 in DNA: TGTGCCAGCTCGGGACTAGCGGGGGGGCCCCTCTACGAGCAGTACTTC. The chain joins TRBV6-6 to TRBJ2-7; 16 nucleotides align to TRBD2. The CDR3 has 16 residues. V gave up 8 bases and J gave up 3 bases; unmatched junction bases: 7. CDR1 and CDR2 from the germline V gene are MNHNY and SVGAGI (reference sequence).

This clonotype appeared many times. The V and J genes are TRBV7-2 and TRBJ1-2, with D hard to call. Germline V gene sequence: CDR1 SGHTA, CDR2 FQGNSA. Between the trimmed V and J ends, which lost 4 bases and 2 bases, there was a span of 2 bases. The CDR3 is 11 amino acids. The CDR3: CASSSNYGYTF. Here the CDR3 DNA reads TGTGCCAGCAGCTCGAACTATGGCTACACCTTC.

V usage is TRBV20-1 and J usage is TRBJ2-1, with 8 bases aligning to TRBD2. The V segment lost 3 bases and the J segment 9 bases; nucleotides outside the gene matches: 10. This CDR3 is 14 amino acids long. Germline loops: CDR1 DFQATT, CDR2 SNEGSKA (reference sequence). As DNA, the CDR3 is TGCAGTGCTAGGCCCGGGGGGGGGGTACGTGAGCAGTTCTTC. It encodes CSARPGGGVREQFF.